The 19 T cell receptor beta chains below were found in one sample sequenced in a study of cytomegalovirus exposure and HLA in healthy donors. PCR employed 60 Vbeta and 13 Jbeta primers. The method was immunoSEQ multiplex PCR; TCRdb's version includes in-frame clones alone and lacks a portion of them. The sample consists of 100,000 to 150,000 clones, 81% of them appearing once. Source material: PBMCs. These TCRs come from a woman aged 25 to 39 in good health and CMV-seronegative.

This clone has a single count. This chain uses TRBV4-1 with TRBJ1-3; weak D call: TRBD1 (5 bases). The V gene lost 1 base and the J gene lost 4 bases, with 23 bases spanning the gap. The CDR3 runs 19 residues. Germline V lookup: CDR1 MGHRA, CDR2 YSYEKL. The CDR3 here is CASSQVTGTDSLKGNTIYF. The DNA of the CDR3 is TGCGCCAGCAGCCAAGTGACCGGGACTGACAGCCTCAAGGGAAACACCATATATTTT.

V gene TRBV5-1 combines with J gene TRBJ1-2, with TRBD1 identical over 11 bases. The CDR3 contains 15 residues. The germline V gene encodes CDR1 SGHRS and CDR2 YFSETQ. The junction had 6 bases not matched to a gene; V was cut back by 0 bases and J by 8 bases. This CDR3 is CASSLEGQGGPGYTF. In nucleotides, the CDR3 is TGCGCCAGCAGCTTGGAGGGACAGGGGGGCCCGGGCTACACCTTC.

The chain employs TRBV11-2 and TRBJ1-6; D is uncertain. CDR3 length: 13 amino acids. Germline CDR1 SGHAT, CDR2 FQNNGV. Trimming removed 0 bases at V and 7 bases at J, with 4 bases between. The CDR3 loop is CASSLDGNSPLHF. CDR3 nucleotides: TGTGCCAGCAGCTTAGACGGGAATTCACCCCTCCACTTT. Full variable domain (missing parts from reference TRBV11-2 and TRBJ1-6): EAGVAQSPRYKIIEKRQSVAFWCNPISGHATLYWYQQILGQGPKLLIQFQNNGVVDDSQLPKDRFSAERLKGVDSTLKIQPAKLEDSAVYLCASSLDGNSPLHFGNGTRLTVT.

This chain uses TRBV9 with TRBJ2-5; 13 nucleotides match TRBD2. CDR1 is SGDLS, CDR2 YYNGEE, per germline. The CDR3 extends over 14 amino acids. Germline trimming cut 8 bases from V and 3 bases from J; bases unmatched to any gene: 4. The DNA for the CDR3 is TGTGCCAGTGGGACTAGCGGGGCCAAAGAGACCCAGTACTTC. This codes for CASGTSGAKETQYF.

The chain combines TRBV19 with TRBJ2-1; 8 nucleotides line up with TRBD2. Germline V gene sequence: CDR1 LNHDA, CDR2 SQIVND (reference sequence). V dropped 10 bases and J dropped 8; count of bases not matched to a gene: 7. The CDR3 is 12 residues long. CDR3 DNA: TGTGCCACGGGACTAGGATTGGATGAGCAGTTCTTC. Translated: CATGLGLDEQFF. Complete variable domain (other parts from reference TRBV19 and TRBJ2-1): DGGITQSPKYLFRKEGQNVTLSCEQNLNHDAMYWYRQDPGQGLRLIYYSQIVNDFQKGDIAEGYSVSREKKESFPLTVTSAQKNPTAFYLCATGLGLDEQFFGPGTRLTVL.

This clone was seen just once. The V and J genes are TRBV7-8 and TRBJ2-1; 9 bases are a match to TRBD2. J gave up 7 bases and V 1 base, and 8 bases lay outside the gene matches. Per the germline V gene, CDR1 is SGHVS and CDR2 is FQNEAQ. The CDR3 runs to 16 residues. In DNA, the CDR3 is TGTGCCAGCAGCTTAGTAGCTAGCGGGGCAGGTAATGAGCAGTTCTTC. Translation: CASSLVASGAGNEQFF. Variable domain in full (rest from reference TRBV7-8 and TRBJ2-1): GAGVSQSPRYKVAKRGQDVALRCDPISGHVSLFWYQQALGQGPEFLTYFQNEAQLDKSGLPSDRFFAERPEGSVSTLKIQRTQQEDSAVYLCASSLVASGAGNEQFFGPGTRLTVL.

This clone has just a few counts. V and J are TRBV29-1 and TRBJ2-1; 7 bases map to TRBD1. Germline trimming cut 7 bases from V and 15 bases from J; bases unmatched to any gene: 9. Germline loops: CDR1 SQVTM, CDR2 ANQGSEA. The CDR3 covers 10 residues. The CDR3 sequence is CSAGDRVLFF. DNA of the CDR3: TGCAGCGCCGGTGACAGGGTCCTGTTCTTC.

V and J are TRBV5-4 and TRBJ1-2; D unresolved. Germline CDR1 SGHNT, CDR2 YYREEE (reference sequence). The CDR3 is 15 amino acids. Trimming took off 3 bases at V and 4 bases at J, with 16 bases between the two ends. The CDR3 spells CASSYHTEVSYGYTF. The CDR3 nucleotides are TGTGCCAGCAGCTACCACACGGAGGTTAGCTATGGCTACACCTTC.

The rearrangement links TRBV27 to TRBJ2-3, with TRBD1 as a possible D gene (6 bases). The CDR3 spans 13 residues. The germline gives CDR1 MNHEY, CDR2 SMNVEV (reference sequence). Trimming cost V 8 bases and J 2 bases, with 11 bases left between them. Here the CDR3 reads CASGGRNTDTQYF. In nucleotides, the CDR3 is TGTGCCAGCGGGGGCAGAAACACAGATACGCAGTATTTT.

The chain combines TRBV4-1 with TRBJ1-1; 8 positions agree with TRBD1. Losses at the gene ends were 6 bases for V and 1 base for J; bases not matched to a gene: 4. Germline V gene sequence: CDR1 MGHRA, CDR2 YSYEKL. The CDR3 is 14 residues long. The DNA for the CDR3 is TGCGCCAGCAGTAGACAGGGGCAGAACACTGAAGCTTTCTTT. Translated: CASSRQGQNTEAFF.

This chain links TRBV18 with TRBJ2-7; 10 bases line up with TRBD2. CDR1 and CDR2 (germline): KGHSH, LQKENI. V shed 4 bases, J shed 4 bases, and the junction held 7 bases outside the gene matches. The CDR3 covers 15 residues. Written as DNA, the CDR3 is TGTGCCAGCTCACTAAGCGGGAGGGAATTTTACGAGCAGTACTTC. Translation: CASSLSGREFYEQYF.

The chain recombines TRBV30 with TRBJ2-2, with 9 bases lining up with TRBD1. Germline V gene data show CDR1 as GTSNPN and CDR2 as SVGIG (reference sequence). The length of the CDR3 is 15 residues. Trimming cost V 0 bases and J 4 bases; bases outside gene matches: 3. CDR3 sequence reads: CAWSVGQGFTGELFF. For the CDR3, the DNA is TGTGCCTGGAGTGTAGGACAGGGGTTCACCGGGGAGCTGTTTTTT. Based on the CDR3 plus reference TRBV30 and TRBJ2-2, the full variable domain is SQTIHQWPATLVQPVGSPLSLECTVEGTSNPNLYWYRQAAGRGLQLLFYSVGIGQISSEVPQNLSASRPQDRQFILSSKKLLLSDSGFYLCAWSVGQGFTGELFFGEGSRLTVL.

The chain employs TRBV6-6 and TRBJ2-1, with 12 bases fitting TRBD2. The CDR3 runs to 15 residues. Unmatched junction bases numbered 5, after V lost 6 bases and J lost 5 bases. Per germline, CDR1 MNHNY and CDR2 SVGAGI (reference sequence). The CDR3 coding sequence is TGTGCCAGCAGCTCCGGGACTAGCGGGCACAATGAGCAGTTCTTC. It translates to CASSSGTSGHNEQFF.

The chain joins TRBV5-1 to TRBJ2-5; TRBD2 agrees at 10 bases. Germline CDR1 is SGHRS and CDR2 is YFSETQ. Germline trimming cut 3 bases from V and 3 bases from J; bases unmatched to any gene: 2. The CDR3 runs 14 residues. CDR3 bases: TGCGCCAGCAGCTACGGGACTAGCGAAGAGACCCAGTACTTC. This encodes CASSYGTSEETQYF.

The chain links TRBV30 to TRBJ1-6; 9 bases are a match to TRBD1. Germline-derived CDR1 and CDR2 are GTSNPN and SVGIG (reference sequence). This CDR3 is built from 15 residues. With 3 bases clipped from V and 14 bases from J, the junction kept 14 bases outside the gene matches. In DNA form, the CDR3 reads TGTGCCTGGAGGGGACCCGGGACAGGGCGGTTCACCCTCCACTTT. Translated, it gives CAWRGPGTGRFTLHF.

This sequence joins TRBV5-4 and TRBJ2-1; TRBD2 matches 7 bases. This CDR3 is built from 14 residues. The germline V gene has CDR1 SGHNT and CDR2 YYREEE (reference sequence). V shed 4 bases, J shed 5 bases, and the junction held 6 bases outside the gene matches. Here the CDR3 DNA reads TGTGCCAGCAGCCCGGGGGGTTTGAACAATGAGCAGTTCTTC. As protein: CASSPGGLNNEQFF.

V gene TRBV29-1 combines with J gene TRBJ1-2; D is perhaps TRBD1 (6 bases). The V and J ends lost 6 bases and 0 bases respectively, with 8 bases between them. Germline values: CDR1 SQVTM, CDR2 ANQGSEA. This CDR3 is 12 amino acids long. The CDR3 protein is CSVGQTNYGYTF. The CDR3, as DNA: TGCAGCGTCGGACAGACTAACTATGGCTACACCTTC.

The V call is TRBV7-3, the J call TRBJ2-3; 7 bases map to TRBD1. J gave up 1 base and V 5 bases, and 3 bases lay outside the gene matches. The CDR3 is made up of 14 amino acids. Germline assignment: CDR1 SGHTA and CDR2 FQGTGA. The CDR3 sequence: CASSTGAGTDTQYF. The DNA for the CDR3 is TGTGCCAGCAGCACAGGGGCCGGCACAGATACGCAGTATTTT.

The chain has TRBV25-1 and TRBJ1-2; possible D gene TRBD1, 6 bases. Germline V gene sequence: CDR1 MGHDK, CDR2 SYGVNS. The V and J ends lost 3 bases and 3 bases respectively, with 11 bases between them. The CDR3 has 14 residues. DNA of the CDR3: TGTGCCAGCAGTGATCAGGGGTTGGACTATGGCTACACCTTC. This encodes CASSDQGLDYGYTF.